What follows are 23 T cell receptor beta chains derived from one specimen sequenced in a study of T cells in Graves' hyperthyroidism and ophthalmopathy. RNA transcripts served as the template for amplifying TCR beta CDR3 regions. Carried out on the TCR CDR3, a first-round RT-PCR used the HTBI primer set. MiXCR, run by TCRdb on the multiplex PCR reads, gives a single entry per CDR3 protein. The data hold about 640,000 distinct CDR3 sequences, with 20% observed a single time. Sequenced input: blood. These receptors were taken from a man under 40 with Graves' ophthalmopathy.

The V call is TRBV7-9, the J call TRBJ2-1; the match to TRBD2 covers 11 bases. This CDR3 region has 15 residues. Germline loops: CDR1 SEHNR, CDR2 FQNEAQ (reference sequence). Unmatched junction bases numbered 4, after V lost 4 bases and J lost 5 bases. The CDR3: CASSSKLAGDNEQFF. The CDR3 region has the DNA TGTGCCAGCAGCTCAAAACTAGCGGGAGACAATGAGCAGTTCTTC. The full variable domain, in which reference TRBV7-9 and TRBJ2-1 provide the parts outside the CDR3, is DTGVSQNPRHKITKRGQNVTFRCDPISEHNRLYWYRQTLGQGPEFLTYFQNEAQLEKSRLLSDRFSAERPKGSFSTLEIQRTEQGDSAMYLCASSSKLAGDNEQFFGPGTRLTVL.

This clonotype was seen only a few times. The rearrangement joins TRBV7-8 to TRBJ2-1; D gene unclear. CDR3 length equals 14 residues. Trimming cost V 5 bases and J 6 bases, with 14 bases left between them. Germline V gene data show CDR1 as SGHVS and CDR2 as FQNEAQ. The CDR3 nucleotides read TGTGCCAGCAGCCAAGAGGAACTCCTCAATGAGCAGTTCTTC. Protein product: CASSQEELLNEQFF. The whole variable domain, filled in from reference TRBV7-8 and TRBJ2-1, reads GAGVSQSPRYKVAKRGQDVALRCDPISGHVSLFWYQQALGQGPEFLTYFQNEAQLDKSGLPSDRFFAERPEGSVSTLKIQRTQQEDSAVYLCASSQEELLNEQFFGPGTRLTVL.

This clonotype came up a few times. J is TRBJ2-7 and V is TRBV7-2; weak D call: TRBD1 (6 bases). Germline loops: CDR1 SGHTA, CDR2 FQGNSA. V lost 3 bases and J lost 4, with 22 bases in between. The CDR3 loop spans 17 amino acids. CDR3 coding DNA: TGTGCCAGCAGCTTCCCCCTCGGACAGTCCAGGGAGTACGAGCAGTACTTC. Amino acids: CASSFPLGQSREYEQYF.

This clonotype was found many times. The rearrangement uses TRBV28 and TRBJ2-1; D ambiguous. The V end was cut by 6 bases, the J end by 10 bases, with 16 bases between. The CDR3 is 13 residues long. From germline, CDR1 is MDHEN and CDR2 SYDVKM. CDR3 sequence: CASSDLGFVEQFF. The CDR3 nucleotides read TGTGCCAGCAGCGACCTAGGGTTCGTGGAGCAGTTCTTC.

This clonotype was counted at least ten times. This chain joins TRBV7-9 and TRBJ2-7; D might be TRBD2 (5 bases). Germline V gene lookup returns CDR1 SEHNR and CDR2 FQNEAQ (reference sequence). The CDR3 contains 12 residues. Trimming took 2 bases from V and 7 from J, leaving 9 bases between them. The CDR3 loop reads CASSLNGKEQYF. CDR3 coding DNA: TGTGCCAGCAGCTTAAACGGGAAAGAGCAGTACTTC.

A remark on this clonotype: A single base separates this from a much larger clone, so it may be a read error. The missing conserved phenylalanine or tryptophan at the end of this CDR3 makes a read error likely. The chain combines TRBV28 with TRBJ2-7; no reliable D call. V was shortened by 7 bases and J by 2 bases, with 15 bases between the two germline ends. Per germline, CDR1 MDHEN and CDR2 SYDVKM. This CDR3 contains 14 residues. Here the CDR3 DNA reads TGTGCCAGCACCAACCCCTTGCCTCCCTACGAGCAGTACTCC. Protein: CASTNPLPPYEQYS.

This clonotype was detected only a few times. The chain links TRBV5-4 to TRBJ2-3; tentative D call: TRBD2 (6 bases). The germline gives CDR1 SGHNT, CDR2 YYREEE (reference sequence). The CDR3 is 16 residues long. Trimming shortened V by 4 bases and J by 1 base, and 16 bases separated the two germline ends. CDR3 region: CASSLGGSPGTDTQYF. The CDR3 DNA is TGTGCCAGCAGCCTCGGAGGGTCCCCGGGCACAGATACGCAGTATTTT.

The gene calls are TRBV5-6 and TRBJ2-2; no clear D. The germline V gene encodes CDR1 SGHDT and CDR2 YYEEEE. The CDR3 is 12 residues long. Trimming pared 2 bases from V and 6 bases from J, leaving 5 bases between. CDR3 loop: CASSFTSGELFF. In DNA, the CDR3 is TGTGCCAGCAGCTTCACTTCCGGGGAGCTGTTTTTT.

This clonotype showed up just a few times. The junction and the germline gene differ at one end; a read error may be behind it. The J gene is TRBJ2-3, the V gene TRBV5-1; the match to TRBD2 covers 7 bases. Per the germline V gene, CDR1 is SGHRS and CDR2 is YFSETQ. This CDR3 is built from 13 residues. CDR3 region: CASSPGGGGTQYF. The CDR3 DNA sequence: TGTGCCAGCAGTCCCGGCGGGGGAGGTACGCAGTATTTT. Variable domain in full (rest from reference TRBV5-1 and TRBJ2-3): KAGVTQTPRYLIKTRGQQVTLSCSPISGHRSVSWYQQTPGQGLQFLFEYFSETQRNKGNFPGRFSGRQFSNSRSEMNVSTLELGDSALYLCASSPGGGGTQYFGPGTRLTVL.

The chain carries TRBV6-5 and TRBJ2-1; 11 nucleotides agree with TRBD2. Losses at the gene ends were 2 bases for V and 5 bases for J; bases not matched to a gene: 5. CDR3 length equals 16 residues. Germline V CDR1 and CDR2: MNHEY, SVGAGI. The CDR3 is CASSYHLAGGDNEQFF. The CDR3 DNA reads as TGTGCCAGCAGTTACCACCTAGCGGGAGGAGACAATGAGCAGTTCTTC.

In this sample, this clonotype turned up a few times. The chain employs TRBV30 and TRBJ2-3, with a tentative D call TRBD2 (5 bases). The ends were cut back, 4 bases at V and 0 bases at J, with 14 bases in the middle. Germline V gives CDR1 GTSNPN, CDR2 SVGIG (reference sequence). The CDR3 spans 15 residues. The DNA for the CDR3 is TGTGCCTGGACCACCGGGATGTCTAGCACAGATACGCAGTATTTT. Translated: CAWTTGMSSTDTQYF. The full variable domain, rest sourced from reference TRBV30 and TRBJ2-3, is SQTIHQWPATLVQPVGSPLSLECTVEGTSNPNLYWYRQAAGRGLQLLFYSVGIGQISSEVPQNLSASRPQDRQFILSSKKLLLSDSGFYLCAWTTGMSSTDTQYFGPGTRLTVL.

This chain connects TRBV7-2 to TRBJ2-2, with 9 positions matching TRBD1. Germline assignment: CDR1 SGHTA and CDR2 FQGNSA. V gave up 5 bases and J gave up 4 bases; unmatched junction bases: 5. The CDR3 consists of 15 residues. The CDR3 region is CASSRGTGITGELFF. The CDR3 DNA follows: TGTGCCAGCAGCCGTGGGACAGGGATCACCGGGGAGCTGTTTTTT.

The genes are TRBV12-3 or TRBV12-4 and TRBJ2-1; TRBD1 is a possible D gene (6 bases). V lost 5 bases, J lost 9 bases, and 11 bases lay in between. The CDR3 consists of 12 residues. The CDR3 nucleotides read TGTGCCAGCAGTACAGGGATTAGTGAGCAGTTCTTC. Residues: CASSTGISEQFF.

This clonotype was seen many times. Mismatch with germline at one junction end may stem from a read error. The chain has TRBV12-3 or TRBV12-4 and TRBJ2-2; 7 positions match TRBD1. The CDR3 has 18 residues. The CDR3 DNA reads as TGTGCCAGCAGCTTAGTGCTAGGGACAGTCATTGACACCGGGGAGCTGTTTTTT. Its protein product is CASSLVLGTVIDTGELFF.

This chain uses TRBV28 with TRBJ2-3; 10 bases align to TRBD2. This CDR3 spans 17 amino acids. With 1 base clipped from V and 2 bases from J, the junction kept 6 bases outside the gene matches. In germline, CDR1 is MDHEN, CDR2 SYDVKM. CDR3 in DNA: TGTGCCAGCAGTTTATTGAGTAGCGGGGGGCTCACAGATACGCAGTATTTT. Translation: CASSLLSSGGLTDTQYF.

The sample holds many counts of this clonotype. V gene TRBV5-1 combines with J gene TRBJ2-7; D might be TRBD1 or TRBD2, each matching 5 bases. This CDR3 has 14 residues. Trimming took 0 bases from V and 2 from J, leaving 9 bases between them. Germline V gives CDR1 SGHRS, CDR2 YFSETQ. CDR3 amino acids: CASSLEGTAYEQYF. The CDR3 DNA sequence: TGCGCCAGCAGCTTGGAGGGGACCGCCTACGAGCAGTACTTC.

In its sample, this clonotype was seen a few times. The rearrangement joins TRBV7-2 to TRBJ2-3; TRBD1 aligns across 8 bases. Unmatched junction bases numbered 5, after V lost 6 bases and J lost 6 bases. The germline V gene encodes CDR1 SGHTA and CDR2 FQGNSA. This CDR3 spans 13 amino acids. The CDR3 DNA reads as TGTGCCAGCAGTAGACAGGGGTTCGATACGCAGTATTTT. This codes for CASSRQGFDTQYF.

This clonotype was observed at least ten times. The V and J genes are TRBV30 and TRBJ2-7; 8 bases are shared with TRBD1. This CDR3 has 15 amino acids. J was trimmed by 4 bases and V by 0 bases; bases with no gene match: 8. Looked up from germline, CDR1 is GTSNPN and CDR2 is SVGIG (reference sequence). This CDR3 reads CAWSVGDRGWYEQYF. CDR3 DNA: TGTGCCTGGAGTGTAGGCGACAGGGGTTGGTACGAGCAGTACTTC.

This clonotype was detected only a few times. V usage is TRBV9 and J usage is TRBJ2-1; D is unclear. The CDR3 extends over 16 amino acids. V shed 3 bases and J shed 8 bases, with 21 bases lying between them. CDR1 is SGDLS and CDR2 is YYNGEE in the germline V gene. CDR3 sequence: CASSARIKDGEHEQFF. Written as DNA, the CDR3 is TGTGCCAGCAGCGCGAGGATTAAGGACGGTGAACATGAGCAGTTCTTC.

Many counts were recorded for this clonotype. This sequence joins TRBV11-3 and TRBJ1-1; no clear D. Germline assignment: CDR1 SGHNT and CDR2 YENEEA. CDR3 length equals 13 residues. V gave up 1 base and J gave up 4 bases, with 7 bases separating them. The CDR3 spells CASSLGNSTEAFF. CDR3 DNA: TGTGCCAGCAGCTTAGGGAACAGCACTGAAGCTTTCTTT.

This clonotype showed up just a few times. CDR3 bases: TGTGCCTGCGCCCTCTTACCCTCGACAGGGGTTATGAACACTGAAGCTTTCTTT. It is translated as CACALLPSTGVMNTEAFF. This chain uses TRBV30 with TRBJ1-1, with 8 bases aligning to TRBD1. CDR1 is GTSNPN and CDR2 is SVGIG in the germline V gene (reference sequence). The CDR3 is made up of 18 amino acids. After removal of 6 bases from V and 0 bases from J, the junction contained 18 bases not matched to a gene.

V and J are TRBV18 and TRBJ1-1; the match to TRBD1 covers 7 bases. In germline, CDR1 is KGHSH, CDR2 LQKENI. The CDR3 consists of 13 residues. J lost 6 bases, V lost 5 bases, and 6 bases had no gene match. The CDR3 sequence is CASSNSGGAEAFF. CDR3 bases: TGTGCCAGCTCAAATTCAGGGGGTGCTGAAGCTTTCTTT. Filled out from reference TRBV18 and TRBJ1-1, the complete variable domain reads NAGVMQNPRHLVRRRGQEARLRCSPMKGHSHVYWYRQLPEEGLKFMVYLQKENIIDESGMPKERFSAEFPKEGPSILRIQQVVRGDSAAYFCASSNSGGAEAFFGQGTRLTVV.

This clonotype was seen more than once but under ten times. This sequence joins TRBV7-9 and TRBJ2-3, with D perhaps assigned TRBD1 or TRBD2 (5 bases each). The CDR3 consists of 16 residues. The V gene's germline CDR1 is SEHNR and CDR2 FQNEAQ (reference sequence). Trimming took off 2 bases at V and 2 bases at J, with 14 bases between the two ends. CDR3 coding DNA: TGTGCCAGCAGCTTATACGGGGACCGAATCACAGATACGCAGTATTTT. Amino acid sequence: CASSLYGDRITDTQYF. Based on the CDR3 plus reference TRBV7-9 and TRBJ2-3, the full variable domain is DTGVSQNPRHKITKRGQNVTFRCDPISEHNRLYWYRQTLGQGPEFLTYFQNEAQLEKSRLLSDRFSAERPKGSFSTLEIQRTEQGDSAMYLCASSLYGDRITDTQYFGPGTRLTVL.